The 18 T cell receptor beta chains listed next were all sequenced from one sample in a study of blood T cell repertoires in COVID-19 (dated by TCRdb to 2020 to 2022). Library preparation employed the immunoSEQ multiplex PCR assay. This immuneACCESS table, as held by TCRdb, lists in-frame sequences with V and J called but not all clones. Of the missing ones, under half trace to an unresolved V gene in checked studies; the others have no known cause. Counted in this sample were over 200,000 clones; around 87% of them appeared once. Roughly 6.2% of the sample lies in the top ten. Input material: peripheral blood. These receptors all come from a man aged 55 to 70 who had recovered from COVID-19.

The gene calls are TRBV29-1 and TRBJ1-3, with a weak D call TRBD1 (6 bases). Germline V gives CDR1 SQVTM, CDR2 ANQGSEA. V was shortened by 6 bases and J by 3 bases, with 12 bases between the two germline ends. CDR3 length equals 13 residues. The CDR3 reads CSVFGGLGNTIYF. CDR3 in DNA: TGCAGCGTGTTCGGGGGGCTTGGAAACACCATATATTTT. Full variable domain (missing parts from reference TRBV29-1 and TRBJ1-3): SAVISQKPSRDICQRGTSLTIQCQVDSQVTMMFWYRQQPGQSLTLIATANQGSEATYESGFVIDKFPISRPNLTFSTLTVSNMSPEDSSIYLCSVFGGLGNTIYFGEGSWLTVV.

In DNA, the CDR3 is TGTGCCGTCGAAGCGGGAAGTACAGATACGCAGTATTTT. This gives the protein CAVEAGSTDTQYF. V is TRBV19 and J is TRBJ2-3, with 7 bases matching TRBD2. CDR1 is LNHDA and CDR2 is SQIVND in the germline V gene (reference sequence). The CDR3 runs 13 residues. J lost 3 bases, V lost 11 bases, and 8 bases had no gene match. Based on the CDR3 plus reference TRBV19 and TRBJ2-3, the full variable domain is DGGITQSPKYLFRKEGQNVTLSCEQNLNHDAMYWYRQDPGQGLRLIYYSQIVNDFQKGDIAEGYSVSREKKESFPLTVTSAQKNPTAFYLCAVEAGSTDTQYFGPGTRLTVL.

V and J are TRBV5-4 and TRBJ1-5, with 10 positions matching TRBD1. CDR1 and CDR2 (germline): SGHNT, YYREEE (reference sequence). This CDR3 is 15 amino acids long. Germline trimming cut 3 bases from V and 6 bases from J; bases unmatched to any gene: 6. In DNA form, the CDR3 reads TGTGCCAGCAGCTCCGGACAGGGGGTGGGTCAGCCCCAGCATTTT. Encoded protein: CASSSGQGVGQPQHF.

The J gene is TRBJ2-1, the V gene TRBV10-3, with D perhaps matching TRBD2 (7 bases). The CDR3 extends over 11 amino acids. CDR1 ENHRY and CDR2 SYGVKD come from the germline V gene. Trimming removed 6 bases at V and 13 bases at J, with 13 bases between. The CDR3 sequence: CAISGAGTQFF. The CDR3 DNA reads as TGTGCCATCAGCGGAGCGGGGACACAGTTCTTC.

This chain joins TRBV9 and TRBJ2-3; D uncertain. V was trimmed by 2 bases and J by 2 bases, leaving 12 bases between them. CDR3 size: 15 residues. Germline assignment: CDR1 SGDLS and CDR2 YYNGEE. The CDR3 loop reads CASSVGGADTDTQYF. The CDR3 coding sequence is TGTGCCAGCAGCGTCGGCGGAGCCGACACAGATACGCAGTATTTT.

The J gene is TRBJ1-1, the V gene TRBV11-2; no definite D call. Trimming took 0 bases from V and 7 from J, leaving 6 bases between them. The CDR3 contains 12 residues. Germline V gives CDR1 SGHAT, CDR2 FQNNGV. CDR3 region: CASSLEGVEAFF. CDR3 sequence (DNA): TGTGCCAGCAGCTTAGAGGGAGTTGAAGCTTTCTTT.

This clone has just a few counts. The rearrangement uses TRBV5-4 and TRBJ1-1, with D possibly matching TRBD1 (5 bases). V shed 5 bases and J shed 4 bases, with 18 bases lying between them. Germline V gene lookup returns CDR1 SGHNT and CDR2 YYREEE (reference sequence). The length of the CDR3 is 15 residues. The CDR3 protein is CASRYTGRSGTEAFF. The CDR3 DNA follows: TGTGCCAGCAGATATACAGGACGGTCGGGCACTGAAGCTTTCTTT.

The chain is built from TRBV3-1 (or the pseudogene TRBV3-2) and TRBJ2-5; 10 bases align to TRBD2. Germline loops: CDR1 LGHDT, CDR2 YNNKEL (reference sequence). V shed 10 bases and J 1 base; nucleotides not matched to a gene: 18. The CDR3 is made up of 18 amino acids. The CDR3 here is CATRKNVAGGEAQETQYF. CDR3 coding DNA: TGTGCCACTCGCAAGAACGTAGCGGGGGGTGAGGCCCAAGAGACCCAGTACTTC.

The rearrangement joins TRBV30 to TRBJ1-2; 10 bases agree with TRBD1. This CDR3 has 13 residues. V lost 0 bases, J lost 6 bases, and 1 base stayed unmatched. Germline CDR1 and CDR2: GTSNPN and SVGIG (reference sequence). The CDR3 protein is CAWSVGTGDGYTF. Here the CDR3 DNA reads TGTGCCTGGAGTGTAGGGACAGGGGATGGCTACACCTTC.

In its sample, this clone was seen once. CDR3 nucleotide sequence: TGTGCCAGCGCAGGTCCCCTGAACACTGAAGCTTTCTTT. Protein: CASAGPLNTEAFF. The chain has TRBV13 and TRBJ1-1; D gene uncertain. The V end lost 8 bases, the J end lost 0 bases, and 10 bases lay between the germline ends. The CDR3 has 13 residues. Germline lookup yields CDR1 PRHDT and CDR2 FYEKMQ (reference sequence).

A single count supports this clone. The chain is built from TRBV6-5 and TRBJ1-4, with TRBD1 as a possible D gene (5 bases). CDR3 size: 13 residues. V was cut by 6 bases and J by 7 bases, with 12 bases left in between. Germline V CDR1 and CDR2: MNHEY, SVGAGI. CDR3 nucleotides: TGTGCCAGCAGAGTTACGGGGGGTGAAAAACTGTTTTTT. The encoded protein is CASRVTGGEKLFF.

The CDR3: CASSTGLGGTDTQYF. As DNA, the CDR3 is TGTGCCAGTAGTACCGGACTAGGGGGCACAGATACGCAGTATTTT. The V and J genes are TRBV19 and TRBJ2-3; TRBD2 agrees at 7 bases. CDR1 is LNHDA, CDR2 SQIVND, per germline (reference sequence). The CDR3 consists of 15 residues. V was clipped by 4 bases and J by 1 base; unmatched bases: 5.

V usage is TRBV5-1 and J usage is TRBJ2-1; D might be TRBD2 (6 bases). V was pared by 4 bases and J by 15 bases, with 20 bases between. This CDR3 is built from 13 residues. Per the germline V gene, CDR1 is SGHRS and CDR2 is YFSETQ. The CDR3 loop is CASSQQEEGSGFF. CDR3 in DNA: TGCGCCAGCAGCCAGCAGGAGGAGGGTTCGGGGTTCTTC.

This sequence joins TRBV28 and TRBJ2-3, with 8 nucleotides matching TRBD2. This CDR3 is built from 18 residues. Germline V gene lookup returns CDR1 MDHEN and CDR2 SYDVKM. V shed 1 base and J 6 bases; nucleotides not matched to a gene: 15. In DNA form, the CDR3 reads TGTGCCAGCAGTTTATCCCCGGGACTAGGAAGTTTCGAGGATACGCAGTATTTT. Translation: CASSLSPGLGSFEDTQYF.

V usage is TRBV10-3 and J usage is TRBJ1-5; D call uncertain. V was trimmed by 0 bases and J by 0 bases, leaving 9 bases between them. The CDR3 sequence is 16 residues long. Germline V lookup: CDR1 ENHRY, CDR2 SYGVKD. CDR3: CAISESGGFSNQPQHF. DNA for the CDR3: TGTGCCATCAGTGAGTCGGGCGGGTTTAGCAATCAGCCCCAGCATTTT.

In this sample, this clone turned up once. The chain joins TRBV18 to TRBJ2-3; D unresolved. CDR1 and CDR2 from the germline V gene are KGHSH and LQKENI. This CDR3 is built from 14 residues. Trimming removed 2 bases from V and 4 bases from J, with 10 bases in between. CDR3 protein: CASSPEVSADTQYF. CDR3 nucleotides: TGTGCCAGCTCACCAGAAGTTTCGGCAGATACGCAGTATTTT.

The rearrangement links TRBV6-5 to TRBJ1-1; TRBD1 aligns across 10 bases. This CDR3 has 15 residues. J was trimmed by 0 bases and V by 7 bases; bases with no gene match: 5. Per germline, CDR1 MNHEY and CDR2 SVGAGI. In DNA, the CDR3 is TGTGCCAGCATTGGGACAGGGGACGTGAACACTGAAGCTTTCTTT. Translated: CASIGTGDVNTEAFF.

In this sample, this clone turned up a few times. The chain joins TRBV27 to TRBJ2-7; TRBD1 agrees at 12 bases. The CDR3 runs 15 residues. V was clipped by 4 bases and J by 3 bases; unmatched bases: 4. Germline V gene sequence: CDR1 MNHEY, CDR2 SMNVEV (reference sequence). The CDR3 loop is CASSSGQGAHYEQYF. CDR3 in DNA: TGTGCCAGCAGTTCGGGACAGGGGGCTCACTACGAGCAGTACTTC.